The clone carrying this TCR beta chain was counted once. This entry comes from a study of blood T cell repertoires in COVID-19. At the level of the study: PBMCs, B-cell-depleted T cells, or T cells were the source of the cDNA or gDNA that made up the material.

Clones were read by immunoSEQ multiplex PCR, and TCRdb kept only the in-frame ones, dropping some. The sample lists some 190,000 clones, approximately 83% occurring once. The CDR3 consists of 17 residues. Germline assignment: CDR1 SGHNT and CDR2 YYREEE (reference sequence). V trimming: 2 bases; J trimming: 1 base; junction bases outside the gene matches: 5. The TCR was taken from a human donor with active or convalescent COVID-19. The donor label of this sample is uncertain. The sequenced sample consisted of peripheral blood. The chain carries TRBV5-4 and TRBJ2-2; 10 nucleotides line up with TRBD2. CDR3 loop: CASSFQAGGGNTGELFF. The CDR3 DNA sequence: TGTGCCAGCAGCTTCCAAGCGGGAGGGGGGAACACCGGGGAGCTGTTTTTT. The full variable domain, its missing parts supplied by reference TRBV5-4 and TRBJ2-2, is ETGVTQSPTHLIKTRGQQVTLRCSSQSGHNTVSWYQQALGQGPQFIFQYYREEENGRGNFPPRFSGLQFPNYSSELNVNALELDDSALYLCASSFQAGGGNTGELFFGEGSRLTVL.